This TCR beta chain originates from a study of blood T cell repertoires in COVID-19. Study overall: COVID-19 samples collected from the United States, Italy and Spain covered acute and convalescent phases.

Germline CDR1 SEHNR, CDR2 FQNEAQ (reference sequence). V dropped 3 bases and J dropped 4; count of bases not matched to a gene: 14. CDR3 size: 19 residues. Source study methods: Reference gene primer amplification yielded estimated nucleated cell counts. TCRdb's copy holds only in-frame clones and misses some; the assay was immunoSEQ multiplex PCR. D and trimming were read from the DNA, whereas the V and J calls and clone size are those reported in that table. The sample lists hundreds of thousands of clones; about nine tenths were seen once. The sequencing input was peripheral blood. The chain uses TRBV7-9 and TRBJ2-1; 11 bases map to TRBD1. The source is a woman aged 70 to 79 with COVID-19, enrolled during active disease. Written as DNA, the CDR3 is TGTGCCAGCAGCTTGGTCGACCGGGACAGGGGGACCCGATACAATGAGCAGTTCTTC. Amino acid sequence: CASSLVDRDRGTRYNEQFF.